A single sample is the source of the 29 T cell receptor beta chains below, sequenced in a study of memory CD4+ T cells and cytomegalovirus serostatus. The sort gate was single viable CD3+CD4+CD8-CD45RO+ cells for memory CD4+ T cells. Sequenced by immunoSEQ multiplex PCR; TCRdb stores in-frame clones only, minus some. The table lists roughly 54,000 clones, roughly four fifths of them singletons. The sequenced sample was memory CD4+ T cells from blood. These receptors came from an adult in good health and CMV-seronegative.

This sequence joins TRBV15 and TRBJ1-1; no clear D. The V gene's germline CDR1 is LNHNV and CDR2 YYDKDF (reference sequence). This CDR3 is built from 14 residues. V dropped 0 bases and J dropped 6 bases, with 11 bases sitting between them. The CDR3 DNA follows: TGTGCCACCAGCAGAGATACAACGGCCCCTGAAGCTTTCTTT. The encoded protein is CATSRDTTAPEAFF. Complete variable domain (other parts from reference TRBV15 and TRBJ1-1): DAMVIQNPRYQVTQFGKPVTLSCSQTLNHNVMYWYQQKSSQAPKLLFHYYDKDFNNEADTPDNFQSRRPNTSFCFLDIRSPGLGDTAMYLCATSRDTTAPEAFFGQGTRLTVV.

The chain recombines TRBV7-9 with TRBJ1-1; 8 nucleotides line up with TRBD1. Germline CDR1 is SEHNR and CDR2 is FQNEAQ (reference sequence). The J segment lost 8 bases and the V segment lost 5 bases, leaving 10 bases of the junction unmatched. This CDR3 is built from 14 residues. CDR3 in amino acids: CASSAETGADEAFF. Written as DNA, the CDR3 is TGTGCCAGCAGCGCGGAGACAGGGGCGGACGAAGCTTTCTTT.

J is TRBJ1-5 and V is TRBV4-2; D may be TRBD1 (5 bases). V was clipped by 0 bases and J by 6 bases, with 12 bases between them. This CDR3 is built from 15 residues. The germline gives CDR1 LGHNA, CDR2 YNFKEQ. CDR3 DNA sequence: TGTGCCAGCAGCCAAGATCGTGGGGGAGCTCAGCCCCAGCATTTT. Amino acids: CASSQDRGGAQPQHF.

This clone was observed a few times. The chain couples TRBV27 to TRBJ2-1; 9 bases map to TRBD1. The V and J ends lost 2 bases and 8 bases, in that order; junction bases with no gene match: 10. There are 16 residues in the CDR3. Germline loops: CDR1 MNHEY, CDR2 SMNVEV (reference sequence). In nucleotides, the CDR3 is TGTGCCAGCAGTTTAAAGGGACAGGGAAGTGGTCATGAGCAGTTCTTC. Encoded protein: CASSLKGQGSGHEQFF.

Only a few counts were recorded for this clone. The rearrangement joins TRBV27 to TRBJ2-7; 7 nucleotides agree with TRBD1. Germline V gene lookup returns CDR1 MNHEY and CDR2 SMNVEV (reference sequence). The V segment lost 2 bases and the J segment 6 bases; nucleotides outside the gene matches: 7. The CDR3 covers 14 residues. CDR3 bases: TGTGCCAGCAGTTTAGTCCAGGGGGTGACCGAGCAGTACTTC. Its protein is CASSLVQGVTEQYF.

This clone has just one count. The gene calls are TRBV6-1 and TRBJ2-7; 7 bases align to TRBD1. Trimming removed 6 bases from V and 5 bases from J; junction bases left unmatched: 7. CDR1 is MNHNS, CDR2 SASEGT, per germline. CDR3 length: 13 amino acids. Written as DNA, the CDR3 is TGTGCCAGCAGAAGCACAGGGGAACACGAGCAGTACTTC. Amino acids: CASRSTGEHEQYF.

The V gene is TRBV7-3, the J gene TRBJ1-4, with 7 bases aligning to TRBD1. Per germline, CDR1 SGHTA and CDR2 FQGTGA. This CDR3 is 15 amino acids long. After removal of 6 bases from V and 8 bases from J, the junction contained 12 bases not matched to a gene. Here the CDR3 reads CASSSDRDLREKLFF. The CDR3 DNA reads TGTGCCAGCAGTTCAGACAGGGACCTTAGGGAAAAACTGTTTTTT.

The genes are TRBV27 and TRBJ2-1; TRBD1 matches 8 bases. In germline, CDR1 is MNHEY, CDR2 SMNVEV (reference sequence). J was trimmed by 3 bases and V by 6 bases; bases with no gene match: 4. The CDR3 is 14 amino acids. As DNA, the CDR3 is TGTGCCAGCAGATTCGGACAGGGCTACAATGAGCAGTTCTTC. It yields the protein CASRFGQGYNEQFF.

This CDR3 is CAIQDRRNTEAFF. As DNA, the CDR3 is TGTGCCATCCAGGACAGGAGAAACACTGAAGCTTTCTTT. The V call is TRBV19, the J call TRBJ1-1; 7 nucleotides align to TRBD1. Germline trimming cut 10 bases from V and 2 bases from J; bases unmatched to any gene: 7. This CDR3 has 13 amino acids. The V gene's germline CDR1 is LNHDA and CDR2 SQIVND (reference sequence).

The CDR3 loop reads CASSDGQNQPQHF. As DNA, the CDR3 is TGTGCCAGCAGTGATGGACAGAATCAGCCCCAGCATTTT. This rearrangement joins TRBV6-5 to TRBJ1-5; possibly TRBD1 for D (6 bases). V lost 5 bases and J 4 bases, leaving 9 bases between the germline ends. The germline CDR1 and CDR2 sequences are MNHEY and SVGAGI. The CDR3 is 13 amino acids.

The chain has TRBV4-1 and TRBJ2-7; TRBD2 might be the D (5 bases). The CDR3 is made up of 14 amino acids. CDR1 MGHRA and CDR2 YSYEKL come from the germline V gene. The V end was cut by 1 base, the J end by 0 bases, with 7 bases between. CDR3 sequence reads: CASSQGGNSYEQYF. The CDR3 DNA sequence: TGCGCCAGCAGCCAAGGAGGGAACTCCTACGAGCAGTACTTC.

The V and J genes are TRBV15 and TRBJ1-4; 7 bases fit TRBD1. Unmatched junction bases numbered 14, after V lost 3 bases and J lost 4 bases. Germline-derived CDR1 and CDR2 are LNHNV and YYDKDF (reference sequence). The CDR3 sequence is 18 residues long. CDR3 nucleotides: TGTGCCACCAGCAGCCTCCGTTACGCGGGACAGAATAATGAAAAACTGTTTTTT. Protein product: CATSSLRYAGQNNEKLFF.

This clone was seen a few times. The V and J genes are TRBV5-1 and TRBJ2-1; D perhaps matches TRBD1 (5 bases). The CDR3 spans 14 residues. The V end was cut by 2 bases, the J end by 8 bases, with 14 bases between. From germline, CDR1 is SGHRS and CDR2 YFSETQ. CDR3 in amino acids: CASSLNLQGYEQFF. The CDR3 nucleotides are TGCGCCAGCAGCTTAAATCTTCAGGGCTATGAGCAGTTCTTC.

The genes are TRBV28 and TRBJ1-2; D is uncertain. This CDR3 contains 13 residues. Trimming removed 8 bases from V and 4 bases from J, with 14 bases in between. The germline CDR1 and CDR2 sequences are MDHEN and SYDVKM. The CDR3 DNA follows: TGTGCCAGCGGGAAAACAGCTTTCTATGGCTACACCTTC. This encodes CASGKTAFYGYTF.

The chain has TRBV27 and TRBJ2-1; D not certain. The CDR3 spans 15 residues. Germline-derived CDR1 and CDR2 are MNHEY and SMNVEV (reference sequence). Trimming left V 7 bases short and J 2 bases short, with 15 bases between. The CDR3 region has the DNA TGTGCCAGCAACCCATATTCCGTAACCTACAATGAGCAGTTCTTC. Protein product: CASNPYSVTYNEQFF.

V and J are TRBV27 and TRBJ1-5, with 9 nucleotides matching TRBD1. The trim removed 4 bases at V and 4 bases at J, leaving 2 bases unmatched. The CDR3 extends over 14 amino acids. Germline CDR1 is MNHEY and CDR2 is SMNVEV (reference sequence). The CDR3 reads CASSYGTGNQPQHF. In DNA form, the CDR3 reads TGTGCCAGCAGTTACGGGACAGGGAATCAGCCCCAGCATTTT.

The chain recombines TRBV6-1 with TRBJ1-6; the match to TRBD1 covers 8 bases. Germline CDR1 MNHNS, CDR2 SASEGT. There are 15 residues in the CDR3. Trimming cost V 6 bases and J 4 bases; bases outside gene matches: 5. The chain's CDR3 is CASRAGTGYNSPLHF. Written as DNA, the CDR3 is TGTGCCAGCAGAGCCGGGACAGGTTATAATTCACCCCTCCACTTT.

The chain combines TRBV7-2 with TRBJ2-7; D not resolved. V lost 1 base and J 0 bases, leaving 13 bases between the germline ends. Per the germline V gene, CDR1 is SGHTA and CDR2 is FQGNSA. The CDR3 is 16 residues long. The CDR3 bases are TGTGCCAGCAGCTTAGATTCAGTTAAGAGCTCCTACGAGCAGTACTTC. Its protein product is CASSLDSVKSSYEQYF.

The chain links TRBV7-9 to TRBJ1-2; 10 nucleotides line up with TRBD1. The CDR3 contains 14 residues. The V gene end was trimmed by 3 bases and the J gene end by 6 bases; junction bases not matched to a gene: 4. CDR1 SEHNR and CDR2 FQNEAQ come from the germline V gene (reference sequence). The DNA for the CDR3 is TGTGCCAGCAGCTTGGGGACAGGGGAAGATGGCTACACCTTC. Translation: CASSLGTGEDGYTF.

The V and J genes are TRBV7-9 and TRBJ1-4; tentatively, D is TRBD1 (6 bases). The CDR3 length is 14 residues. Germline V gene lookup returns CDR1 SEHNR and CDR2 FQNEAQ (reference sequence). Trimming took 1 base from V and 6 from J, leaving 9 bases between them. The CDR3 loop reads CASSLDQGYEKLFF. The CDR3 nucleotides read TGTGCCAGCAGCTTAGACCAGGGGTATGAAAAACTGTTTTTT. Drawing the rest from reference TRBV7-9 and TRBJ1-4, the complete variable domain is DTGVSQNPRHKITKRGQNVTFRCDPISEHNRLYWYRQTLGQGPEFLTYFQNEAQLEKSRLLSDRFSAERPKGSFSTLEIQRTEQGDSAMYLCASSLDQGYEKLFFGSGTQLSVL.

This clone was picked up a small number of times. In DNA form, the CDR3 reads TGTGCCAGCAGTGTATCACAGGGTGGCTATGGCTACACCTTC. It encodes CASSVSQGGYGYTF. The gene calls are TRBV2 and TRBJ1-2; D perhaps matches TRBD1 (6 bases). Germline V lookup: CDR1 SNHLY, CDR2 FYNNEI. V lost 4 bases and J lost 4, with 13 bases in between. The CDR3 runs to 14 residues. The full variable domain, in which reference TRBV2 and TRBJ1-2 provide the parts outside the CDR3, is EPEVTQTPSHQVTQMGQEVILRCVPISNHLYFYWYRQILGQKVEFLVSFYNNEISEKSEIFDDQFSVERPDGSNFTLKIRSTKLEDSAMYFCASSVSQGGYGYTFGSGTRLTVV.

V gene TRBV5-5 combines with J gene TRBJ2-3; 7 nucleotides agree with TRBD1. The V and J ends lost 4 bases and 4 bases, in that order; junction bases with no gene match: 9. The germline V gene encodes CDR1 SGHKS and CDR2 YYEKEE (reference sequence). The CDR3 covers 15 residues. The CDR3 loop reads CASSEDRVSADTQYF. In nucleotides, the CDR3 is TGTGCCAGCAGCGAAGACAGGGTAAGCGCAGATACGCAGTATTTT.

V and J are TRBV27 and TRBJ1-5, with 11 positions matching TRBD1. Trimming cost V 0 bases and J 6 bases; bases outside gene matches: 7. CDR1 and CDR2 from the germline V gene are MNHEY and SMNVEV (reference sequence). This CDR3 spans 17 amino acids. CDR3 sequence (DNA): TGTGCCAGCAGTTTATCGGGACAGGGGGGTAGGGGTCAGCCCCAGCATTTT. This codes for CASSLSGQGGRGQPQHF.

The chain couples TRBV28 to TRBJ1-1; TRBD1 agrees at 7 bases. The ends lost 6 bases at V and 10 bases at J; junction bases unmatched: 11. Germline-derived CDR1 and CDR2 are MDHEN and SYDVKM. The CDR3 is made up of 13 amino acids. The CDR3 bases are TGTGCCAGCAGCTTACCCCTCCAGGGGGTAGCTTTCTTT. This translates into CASSLPLQGVAFF.

The CDR3 nucleotides read TGTGCCAGCAGTAGGTGGCCCGGGGAGCTGTTTTTT. It yields the protein CASSRWPGELFF. The chain is built from TRBV5-6 and TRBJ2-2, with no clear D. Per the germline V gene, CDR1 is SGHDT and CDR2 is YYEEEE. The V end lost 5 bases, the J end lost 6 bases, and 8 bases lay between the germline ends. This CDR3 has 12 residues.

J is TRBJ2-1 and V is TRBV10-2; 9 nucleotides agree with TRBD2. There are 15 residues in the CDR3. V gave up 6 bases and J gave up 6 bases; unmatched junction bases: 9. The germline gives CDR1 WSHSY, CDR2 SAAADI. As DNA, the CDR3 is TGCGCCAGCAGAGTTAGCGGGAGTTCGGTCAATGAGCAGTTCTTC. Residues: CASRVSGSSVNEQFF.

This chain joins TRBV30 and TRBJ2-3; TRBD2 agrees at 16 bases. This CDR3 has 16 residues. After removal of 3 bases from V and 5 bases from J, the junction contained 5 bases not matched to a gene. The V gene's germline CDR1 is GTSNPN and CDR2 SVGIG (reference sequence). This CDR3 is CAWRKGTSGGVDTQYF. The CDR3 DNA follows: TGTGCCTGGAGGAAGGGGACTAGCGGGGGGGTAGATACGCAGTATTTT. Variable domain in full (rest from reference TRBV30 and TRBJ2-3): SQTIHQWPATLVQPVGSPLSLECTVEGTSNPNLYWYRQAAGRGLQLLFYSVGIGQISSEVPQNLSASRPQDRQFILSSKKLLLSDSGFYLCAWRKGTSGGVDTQYFGPGTRLTVL.

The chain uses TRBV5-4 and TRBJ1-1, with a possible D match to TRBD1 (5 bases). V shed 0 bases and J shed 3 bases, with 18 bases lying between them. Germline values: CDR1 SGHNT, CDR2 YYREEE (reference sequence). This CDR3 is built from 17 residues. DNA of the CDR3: TGTGCCAGCAGCTTGGGGGTTGGGTCCCGAGGGGACACTGAAGCTTTCTTT. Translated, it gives CASSLGVGSRGDTEAFF.

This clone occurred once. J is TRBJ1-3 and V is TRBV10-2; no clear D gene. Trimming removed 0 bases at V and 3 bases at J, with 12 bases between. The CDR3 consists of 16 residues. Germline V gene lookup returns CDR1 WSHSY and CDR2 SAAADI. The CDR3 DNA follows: TGCGCCAGCAGTGAGTCTTTAGGCATTGGTGGAAACACCATATATTTT. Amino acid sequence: CASSESLGIGGNTIYF.